This paragraph reports one TCR beta chain. Its antigen remains unidentified. PBMCs, at least 6 million per sample, were isolated. With a J-beta primer mix and a sample-barcoded 5' primer, a second PCR ran about 7 to 11 cycles. TCRdb reprocessed the 5' RACE reads via MiXCR and lists one record per CDR3 protein. The table includes 780,000 or so distinct CDR3 sequences, roughly 50% detected once. This entry belongs to a study of blood T cells in healthy people across ages. In germline, CDR1 is SGHVS, CDR2 FQNEAQ. J gave up 1 base and V 5 bases, and 11 bases lay outside the gene matches. The CDR3 runs to 17 residues. General study findings and limits: When one million T cells were used, diversity estimates were thought to be underestimates.

What was sequenced was blood. The sequence was collected from an older man in good health. This sequence joins TRBV7-8 and TRBJ2-1; 7 bases line up with TRBD1. The CDR3 DNA sequence: TGTGCCAGCAGCCGTAACAGGGGTCGGGTTTCCTACAATGAGCAGTTCTTC. Translated: CASSRNRGRVSYNEQFF.